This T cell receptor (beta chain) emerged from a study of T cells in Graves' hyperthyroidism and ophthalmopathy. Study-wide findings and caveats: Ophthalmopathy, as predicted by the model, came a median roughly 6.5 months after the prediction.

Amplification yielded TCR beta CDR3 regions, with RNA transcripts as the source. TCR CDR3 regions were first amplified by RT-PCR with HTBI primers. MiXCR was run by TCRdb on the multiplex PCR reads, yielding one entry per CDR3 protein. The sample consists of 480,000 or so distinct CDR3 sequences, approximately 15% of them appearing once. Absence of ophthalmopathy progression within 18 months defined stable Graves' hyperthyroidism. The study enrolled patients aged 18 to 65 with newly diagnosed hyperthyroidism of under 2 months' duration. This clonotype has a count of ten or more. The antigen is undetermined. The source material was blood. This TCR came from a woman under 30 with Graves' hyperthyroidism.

The CDR3 reads CASSQPGLAGGYSYEQYF. In DNA form, the CDR3 reads TGCGCCAGCAGCCAGCCGGGACTAGCGGGAGGATACTCCTACGAGCAGTACTTC. This chain links TRBV5-1 with TRBJ2-7, with 15 nucleotides matching TRBD2. In germline, CDR1 is SGHRS, CDR2 YFSETQ. Losses at the gene ends were 4 bases for V and 0 bases for J; bases not matched to a gene: 8. This CDR3 region has 18 residues.